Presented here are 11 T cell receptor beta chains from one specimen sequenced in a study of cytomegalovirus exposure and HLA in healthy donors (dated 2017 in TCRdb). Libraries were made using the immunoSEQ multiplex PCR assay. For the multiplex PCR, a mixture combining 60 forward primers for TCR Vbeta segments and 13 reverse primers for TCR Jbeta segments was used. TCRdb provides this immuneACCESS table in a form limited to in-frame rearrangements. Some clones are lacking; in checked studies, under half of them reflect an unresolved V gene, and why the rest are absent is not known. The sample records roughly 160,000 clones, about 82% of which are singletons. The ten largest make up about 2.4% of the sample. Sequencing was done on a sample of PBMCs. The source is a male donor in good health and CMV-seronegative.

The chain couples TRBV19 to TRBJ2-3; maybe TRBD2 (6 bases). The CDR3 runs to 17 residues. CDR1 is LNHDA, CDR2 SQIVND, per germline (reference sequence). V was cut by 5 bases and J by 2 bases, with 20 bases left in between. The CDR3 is CASSPRGHGAHTDTQYF. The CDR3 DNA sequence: TGTGCCAGTAGTCCGCGGGGTCACGGAGCCCACACAGATACGCAGTATTTT.

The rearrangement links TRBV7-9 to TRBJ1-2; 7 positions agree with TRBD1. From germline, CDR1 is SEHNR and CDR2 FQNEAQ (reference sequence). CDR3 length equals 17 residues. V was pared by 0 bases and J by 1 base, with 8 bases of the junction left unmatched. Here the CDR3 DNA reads TGTGCCAGCAGCTTAGCACAGGGGCCCGAATATAACTATGGCTACACCTTC. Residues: CASSLAQGPEYNYGYTF. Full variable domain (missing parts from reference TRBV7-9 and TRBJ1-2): DTGVSQNPRHKITKRGQNVTFRCDPISEHNRLYWYRQTLGQGPEFLTYFQNEAQLEKSRLLSDRFSAERPKGSFSTLEIQRTEQGDSAMYLCASSLAQGPEYNYGYTFGSGTRLTVV.

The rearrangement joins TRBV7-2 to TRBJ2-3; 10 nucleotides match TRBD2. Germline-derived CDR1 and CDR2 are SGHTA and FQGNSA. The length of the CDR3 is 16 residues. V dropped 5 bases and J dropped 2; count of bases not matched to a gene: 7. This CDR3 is CASSASSGGYTDTQYF. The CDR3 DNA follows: TGTGCCAGCAGCGCCTCTAGCGGGGGATACACAGATACGCAGTATTTT.

The CDR3 sequence: CASLRDRGSEAFF. The CDR3 region has the DNA TGTGCCAGCCTCCGGGACAGGGGGAGTGAAGCTTTCTTT. The chain combines TRBV2 with TRBJ1-1, with 11 bases that match TRBD1. With 8 bases clipped from V and 7 bases from J, the junction kept 6 bases outside the gene matches. The CDR3 has 13 amino acids. Germline V gene data show CDR1 as SNHLY and CDR2 as FYNNEI.

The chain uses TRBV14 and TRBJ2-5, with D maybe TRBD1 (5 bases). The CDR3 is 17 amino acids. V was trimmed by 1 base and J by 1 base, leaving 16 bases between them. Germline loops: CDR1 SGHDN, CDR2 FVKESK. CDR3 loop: CASSQGRRWGGQETQYF. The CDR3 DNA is TGTGCCAGCAGCCAAGGCCGGAGATGGGGCGGCCAAGAGACCCAGTACTTC.

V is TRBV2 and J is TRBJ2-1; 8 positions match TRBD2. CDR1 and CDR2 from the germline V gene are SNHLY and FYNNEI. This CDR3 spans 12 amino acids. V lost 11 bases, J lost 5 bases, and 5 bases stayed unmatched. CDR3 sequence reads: CAVAGPDNEQFF. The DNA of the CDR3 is TGTGCCGTAGCGGGACCAGACAATGAGCAGTTCTTC.

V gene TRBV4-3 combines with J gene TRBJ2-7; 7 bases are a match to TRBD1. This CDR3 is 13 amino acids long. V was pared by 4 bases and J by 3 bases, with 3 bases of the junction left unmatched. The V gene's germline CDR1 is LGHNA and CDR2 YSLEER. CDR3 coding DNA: TGCGCCAGCAGCCGCACAGGGGACTACGAGCAGTACTTC. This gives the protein CASSRTGDYEQYF.

The CDR3, as DNA: TGCGCCAGCAGCTTGTCGGCCGGGAGTTCCTACGAGCAGTACTTC. It encodes CASSLSAGSSYEQYF. The chain carries TRBV5-1 and TRBJ2-7, with D possibly matching TRBD2 (6 bases). Trimming shortened V by 1 base and J by 1 base, and 12 bases separated the two germline ends. Germline CDR1 and CDR2: SGHRS and YFSETQ. This CDR3 region has 15 residues.

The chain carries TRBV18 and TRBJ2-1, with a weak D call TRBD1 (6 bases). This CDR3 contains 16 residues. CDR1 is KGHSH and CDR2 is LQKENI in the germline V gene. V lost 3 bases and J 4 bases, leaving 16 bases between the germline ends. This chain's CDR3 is CASSPYTGTHYNEQFF. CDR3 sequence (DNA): TGTGCCAGCTCACCGTATACCGGGACACATTACAATGAGCAGTTCTTC.

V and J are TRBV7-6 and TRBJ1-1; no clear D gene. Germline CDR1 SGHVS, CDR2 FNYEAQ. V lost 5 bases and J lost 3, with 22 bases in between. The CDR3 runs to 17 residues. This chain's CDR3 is CASSPRWRAKKDTEAFF. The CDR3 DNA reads TGTGCCAGCAGCCCTAGGTGGCGGGCGAAGAAGGACACTGAAGCTTTCTTT.

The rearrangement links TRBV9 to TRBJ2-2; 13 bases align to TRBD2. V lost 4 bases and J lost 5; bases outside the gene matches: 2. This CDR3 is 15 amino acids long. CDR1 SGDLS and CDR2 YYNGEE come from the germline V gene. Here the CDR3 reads CASSTTSGRTGELFF. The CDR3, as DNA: TGTGCCAGCAGCACGACTAGCGGGAGGACCGGGGAGCTGTTTTTT.